The 30 T cell receptor beta chains below all came from one sample that was sequenced in a study of blood T cells in healthy people across ages. Sample-barcoded 5' priming and a J-beta primer mix drove a second PCR of roughly 6 to 12 cycles. Each CDR3 protein is one row after TCRdb ran MiXCR on the 5' RACE reads. The sample holds some 1,800,000 distinct CDR3 sequences, around 40% seen once. The sequencing sample was made of blood. These receptors originate from a human donor in good health.

The chain employs TRBV7-9 and TRBJ2-7; TRBD1 agrees at 7 bases. V trimming: 5 bases; J trimming: 7 bases; junction bases outside the gene matches: 17. The CDR3 runs to 16 residues. In germline, CDR1 is SEHNR, CDR2 FQNEAQ (reference sequence). This chain's CDR3 is CASSLTTGTWGEEQYF. DNA for the CDR3: TGTGCCAGCAGCCTAACGACAGGGACCTGGGGAGAGGAGCAGTACTTC.

The CDR3 bases are TGTGCCAGCAGCTGGGGACAGGAAAGCACAGATACGCAGTATTTT. This codes for CASSWGQESTDTQYF. The rearrangement uses TRBV11-2 and TRBJ2-3; 8 bases line up with TRBD1. Germline CDR1 reads SGHAT; CDR2 reads FQNNGV. V lost 4 bases, J lost 0 bases, and 3 bases stayed unmatched. This CDR3 has 15 residues.

The chain links TRBV20-1 to TRBJ1-4, with D unclear. CDR1 and CDR2 from the germline V gene are DFQATT and SNEGSKA (reference sequence). V was clipped by 1 base and J by 11 bases, with 8 bases between them. This CDR3 comprises 11 residues. CDR3 region: CSARAGWKLFF. The CDR3 region has the DNA TGCAGTGCTAGAGCTGGCTGGAAACTGTTTTTT.

V and J are TRBV18 and TRBJ2-1, with 8 nucleotides matching TRBD2. CDR1 is KGHSH and CDR2 is LQKENI in the germline V gene. V gave up 3 bases and J gave up 8 bases; unmatched junction bases: 9. This CDR3 comprises 15 residues. CDR3 protein: CASSPSGGSRYEQFF. As DNA, the CDR3 is TGTGCCAGCTCACCCAGCGGGGGTTCTCGATATGAGCAGTTCTTC.

The table lists this clonotype with a few counts. The rearrangement joins TRBV25-1 to TRBJ2-3; D is tentatively TRBD1 or TRBD2 (5 bases each). V lost 2 bases and J 2 bases, leaving 11 bases between the germline ends. In germline, CDR1 is MGHDK, CDR2 SYGVNS. There are 15 residues in the CDR3. The DNA of the CDR3 is TGTGCCAGCAGTGAAGGGTGGGGACCCACAGATACGCAGTATTTT. It translates to CASSEGWGPTDTQYF.

This clonotype was recorded many times. The V gene is TRBV4-2, the J gene TRBJ2-3; D ambiguous. V lost 0 bases and J 0 bases, leaving 10 bases between the germline ends. The CDR3 length is 16 residues. The V gene's germline CDR1 is LGHNA and CDR2 YNFKEQ. The CDR3 loop reads CASSQDLAVSTDTQYF. The CDR3 coding sequence is TGTGCCAGCAGCCAAGATCTGGCGGTTAGCACAGATACGCAGTATTTT.

This clonotype was observed a few times. The chain uses TRBV18 and TRBJ1-2; D is unclear. Trimming took off 3 bases at V and 4 bases at J, with 9 bases between the two ends. Germline V CDR1 and CDR2: KGHSH, LQKENI. The CDR3 extends over 13 amino acids. The CDR3 loop is CASSPTETYGYTF. The CDR3 bases are TGTGCCAGCTCACCGACGGAGACCTATGGCTACACCTTC.

This clonotype was recorded a few times. The chain couples TRBV20-1 to TRBJ1-1; D perhaps matches TRBD1 (5 bases). Germline V gene lookup returns CDR1 DFQATT and CDR2 SNEGSKA (reference sequence). This CDR3 spans 13 amino acids. Trimming pared 4 bases from V and 7 bases from J, leaving 16 bases between. CDR3 loop: CSAIGGKVGEAFF. The CDR3 DNA is TGCAGTGCTATTGGGGGGAAGGTCGGTGAAGCTTTCTTT.

This sequence joins TRBV20-1 and TRBJ1-5; 7 positions match TRBD1. Trimming took 3 bases from V and 5 from J; bases not matched to a gene: 10. CDR1 is DFQATT, CDR2 SNEGSKA, per germline (reference sequence). The CDR3 loop spans 15 amino acids. The CDR3 loop reads CSARSYQGGDQPQHF. The CDR3 nucleotides read TGCAGTGCTAGGAGCTACCAGGGGGGGGATCAGCCCCAGCATTTT.

This chain uses TRBV7-9 with TRBJ1-2; D call uncertain. V was clipped by 5 bases and J by 8 bases, with 21 bases between them. Per germline, CDR1 SEHNR and CDR2 FQNEAQ (reference sequence). This CDR3 has 15 residues. The CDR3 is CASSQTTNSRGGYTF. The CDR3 DNA reads as TGTGCCAGCAGCCAAACGACAAATTCGAGAGGGGGCTACACCTTC.

This sequence joins TRBV10-3 and TRBJ2-7, with D possibly being TRBD2 (5 bases). Germline CDR1 reads ENHRY; CDR2 reads SYGVKD. This CDR3 is built from 16 residues. V was trimmed by 11 bases and J by 2 bases, leaving 25 bases between them. CDR3 residues: CAVEPGMSSSTYEQYF. CDR3 nucleotide sequence: TGTGCCGTCGAACCGGGGATGAGTTCTTCAACCTACGAGCAGTACTTC.

In this sample, this clonotype turned up many times. V usage is TRBV5-1 and J usage is TRBJ1-2; the D gene is possibly TRBD1 (5 bases). Germline V lookup: CDR1 SGHRS, CDR2 YFSETQ. V was clipped by 0 bases and J by 5 bases, with 8 bases between them. The CDR3 consists of 13 residues. The CDR3 DNA is TGCGCCAGCAGCTTGGTCAGGGAGTATGGCTACACCTTC. Residues: CASSLVREYGYTF. The full variable domain, rest sourced from reference TRBV5-1 and TRBJ1-2, is KAGVTQTPRYLIKTRGQQVTLSCSPISGHRSVSWYQQTPGQGLQFLFEYFSETQRNKGNFPGRFSGRQFSNSRSEMNVSTLELGDSALYLCASSLVREYGYTFGSGTRLTVV.

This clonotype appeared a few times. The CDR3 spells CSARSIWTGGYTF. The CDR3 nucleotides are TGCAGTGCTCGTTCTATCTGGACGGGTGGCTACACCTTC. The V gene is TRBV20-1, the J gene TRBJ1-2; D is unresolved. The CDR3 length is 13 residues. Germline V CDR1 and CDR2: DFQATT, SNEGSKA (reference sequence). The germline V and J ends were trimmed by 5 bases and 7 bases, with 17 bases remaining between them.

The chain recombines TRBV2 with TRBJ2-7, with D maybe TRBD1 (5 bases). The CDR3 has 14 amino acids. The V end was cut by 0 bases, the J end by 5 bases, with 11 bases between. CDR1 and CDR2 (germline): SNHLY, FYNNEI. The CDR3 is CASSEAGRAHEQYF. The CDR3 region has the DNA TGTGCCAGCAGTGAAGCAGGCAGGGCCCACGAGCAGTACTTC.

This clonotype was found a few times. The chain employs TRBV20-1 and TRBJ2-5, with a weak D call TRBD1 (5 bases). The DNA end is more similar to TRBJ2-7, so the J call may be wrong. The CDR3 runs 14 residues. CDR1 is DFQATT and CDR2 is SNEGSKA in the germline V gene (reference sequence). Written as DNA, the CDR3 is TGCAGTGCTAGAGCCGGCAGGGCAACCTACGAGCAGTACTTC. It translates to CSARAGRATYEQYF.

V is TRBV9 and J is TRBJ1-2, with a tentative D call TRBD1 (6 bases). Germline CDR1 and CDR2: SGDLS and YYNGEE. The V end was cut by 2 bases, the J end by 4 bases, with 15 bases between. This CDR3 is built from 15 residues. The CDR3 bases are TGTGCCAGCAGCGTGGGGGCAGGGGCCATCTATGGCTACACCTTC. It specifies CASSVGAGAIYGYTF. Filled out from reference TRBV9 and TRBJ1-2, the complete variable domain reads DSGVTQTPKHLITATGQRVTLRCSPRSGDLSVYWYQQSLDQGLQFLIQYYNGEERAKGNILERFSAQQFPDLHSELNLSSLELGDSALYFCASSVGAGAIYGYTFGSGTRLTVV.

This clonotype has just a few counts. The rearrangement joins TRBV7-3 to TRBJ2-1; TRBD1 aligns across 12 bases. V gave up 2 bases and J gave up 9 bases; unmatched junction bases: 5. Germline CDR1 reads SGHTA; CDR2 reads FQGTGA. This CDR3 spans 15 amino acids. In DNA form, the CDR3 reads TGTGCCAGCAGCTTACAGGGACAGGGGGCTAGTGAGCAGTTCTTC. Translation gives CASSLQGQGASEQFF.

This chain uses TRBV10-3 with TRBJ1-1; D not certain. This CDR3 has 15 amino acids. Germline values: CDR1 ENHRY, CDR2 SYGVKD. The ends were cut back, 6 bases at V and 4 bases at J, with 18 bases in the middle. CDR3 DNA: TGTGCCATCAGCCCTCCGGGAAGACGCGGCACTGAAGCTTTCTTT. Amino acids: CAISPPGRRGTEAFF.

The rearrangement uses TRBV6-6 and TRBJ2-4; D is undetermined. The end of the DNA fits TRBJ2-7 better, so the J call may be wrong. The CDR3 totals 12 residues. The germline CDR1 and CDR2 sequences are MNHNY and SVGAGI (reference sequence). CDR3 loop: CASSYSKCEQYF. The CDR3 DNA is TGTGCCAGCAGTTACTCGAAGTGCGAGCAGTACTTC.

The chain employs TRBV10-3 and TRBJ1-5; no definite D call. The CDR3 totals 15 residues. The germline CDR1 and CDR2 sequences are ENHRY and SYGVKD. Trimming removed 3 bases from V and 8 bases from J, with 17 bases in between. CDR3 region: CAISEKGDRVKPQHF. Here the CDR3 DNA reads TGTGCCATCAGTGAAAAGGGTGACCGTGTTAAGCCCCAGCATTTT.

This clonotype has just a few counts. V gene TRBV29-1 combines with J gene TRBJ2-3; either TRBD1 or TRBD2 may supply D (7 bases each). Germline lookup yields CDR1 SQVTM and CDR2 ANQGSEA. This CDR3 is built from 12 residues. Trimming removed 6 bases from V and 6 bases from J, with 13 bases in between. CDR3 DNA: TGCAGCGTAAGACAGGGAGGGGATACGCAGTATTTT. Protein: CSVRQGGDTQYF.

This clonotype was counted only a few times. CDR3 bases: TGTGCCAGCACTCTCCGCGGAGAAGTAGGATATGGCTACACCTTC. This codes for CASTLRGEVGYGYTF. J is TRBJ1-2 and V is TRBV9; D not resolved. Germline loops: CDR1 SGDLS, CDR2 YYNGEE. V lost 6 bases to trimming and J lost 5 bases, with 20 bases between them. The CDR3 sequence is 15 residues long.

Here the CDR3 reads CASRPLFQSYNEQFF. CDR3 sequence (DNA): TGTGCCAGCAGACCCCTCTTTCAGTCCTACAATGAGCAGTTCTTC. V usage is TRBV6-6 and J usage is TRBJ2-1; D gene uncertain. Trimming pared 6 bases from V and 1 base from J, leaving 13 bases between. CDR1 is MNHNY and CDR2 is SVGAGI in the germline V gene (reference sequence). The CDR3 has 15 amino acids.

This clonotype occurred a few times. This chain connects TRBV9 to TRBJ2-7; a weak D match, TRBD2 (5 bases). Trimming left V 4 bases short and J 1 base short, with 12 bases between. In germline, CDR1 is SGDLS, CDR2 YYNGEE. The CDR3 loop spans 14 amino acids. CDR3 nucleotide sequence: TGTGCCAGCAGCCCCCCTAGCACGTCCTACGAGCAGTACTTC. It specifies CASSPPSTSYEQYF.

Notes on this clonotype: A much larger clone differs from this one at a single base, so this may be a read error. This sequence joins TRBV6-5 and TRBJ2-4; D possibly uses TRBD1 or TRBD2 (6 bases each). The last part of the DNA fits TRBJ2-7 better; the J call may be wrong. The germline V gene encodes CDR1 MNHEY and CDR2 SVGAGI. The CDR3 is made up of 17 amino acids. This CDR3 is CASSYSYGGGMPYEQYF. CDR3 nucleotides: TGTGCCAGCAGTTACTCATATGGAGGGGGGATGCCATACGAGCAGTACTTC.

This clonotype is a singleton in its sample. V gene TRBV18 combines with J gene TRBJ1-1, with 9 bases lining up with TRBD1. The V and J ends lost 3 bases and 3 bases, in that order; junction bases with no gene match: 8. Looked up from germline, CDR1 is KGHSH and CDR2 is LQKENI. This CDR3 contains 16 residues. The CDR3 DNA reads as TGTGCCAGCTCACCGAACCCGACAGGGGGGGACACTGAAGCTTTCTTT. It specifies CASSPNPTGGDTEAFF.

The CDR3 protein is CATSRDWASREYNEQFF. DNA for the CDR3: TGTGCCACCAGCAGAGATTGGGCTAGCAGGGAATACAATGAGCAGTTCTTC. This chain uses TRBV15 with TRBJ2-1; D possibly uses TRBD1 or TRBD2 (5 bases each). Germline lookup yields CDR1 LNHNV and CDR2 YYDKDF (reference sequence). Between the trimmed V and J ends, which lost 0 bases and 4 bases, there was a span of 16 bases. This CDR3 is built from 17 residues.

The rearrangement joins TRBV19 to TRBJ1-1; the D gene is possibly TRBD1 (5 bases). V was shortened by 6 bases and J by 3 bases, with 11 bases between the two germline ends. CDR3 length: 13 amino acids. Germline CDR1 reads LNHDA; CDR2 reads SQIVND (reference sequence). CDR3 region: CASRGPGYTEAFF. The CDR3 DNA follows: TGTGCCAGTAGGGGCCCAGGGTACACTGAAGCTTTCTTT.

A few counts support this clonotype. V gene TRBV12-3 or TRBV12-4 combines with J gene TRBJ1-5; weak D call: TRBD1 (5 bases). The germline V and J ends were trimmed by 9 bases and 7 bases, with 25 bases remaining between them. This CDR3 has 16 amino acids. The CDR3 here is CASSPSGSGVRQPQHF. As DNA, the CDR3 is TGTGCCAGTAGTCCCTCCGGGTCGGGGGTGAGACAGCCCCAGCATTTT.

There are a few counts of this clonotype. The V and J genes are TRBV7-6 and TRBJ1-6, with D unclear. Germline CDR1 reads SGHVS; CDR2 reads FNYEAQ. The length of the CDR3 is 14 residues. Trimming pared 2 bases from V and 0 bases from J, leaving 2 bases between. The CDR3, as DNA: TGTGCCAGCAGCTTACCCTCCTATAATTCACCCCTCCACTTT. It encodes CASSLPSYNSPLHF.